This TCR beta chain was identified during a study of T cells in Graves' hyperthyroidism and ophthalmopathy. Across the study: Peripheral blood samples were taken at initial diagnosis, prior to any treatment. The study's findings and limits: Blood held most thyroid clonotypes expanded above 0.001 frequency.

TCR beta CDR3 region amplification was performed from RNA transcripts. TCR CDR3 regions were first amplified by RT-PCR with HTBI primers. From the multiplex PCR reads, TCRdb called clonotypes with MiXCR, one entry per CDR3 protein. The sample has some 600,000 distinct CDR3 sequences, about 14% seen once. CDR3 length: 14 residues. Germline values: CDR1 SGHRS, CDR2 YFSETQ. Fresh peripheral blood, 10 ml, was the source of the PBMCs. This clonotype appeared a single time. Its antigen is not known. At one end the junction does not follow the germline gene, possibly because of a read error. Sample: blood. The genes are TRBV5-1 and TRBJ2-3; unclear D gene. The clonotype was recovered from a woman in her 30s with Graves' hyperthyroidism that later progressed to Graves' ophthalmopathy. The CDR3 coding sequence is TGCGCCAGCAGCTTGGACCCAAGCACAGATACGCGGTATTTT. It translates to CASSLDPSTDTRYF.